The rows below give T cell receptor beta chains drawn from one sample of a study of T-cell memory formation after mild COVID-19. TCRdb redid the calling of the 5' RACE reads with MiXCR, one entry per CDR3 protein. The sample consists of 140,000 or so distinct CDR3 sequences, 15% to 20% of them appearing once. Sequencing was done on a sample of PBMCs or a T cell subset sorted from them (not recorded which). The origin of the receptors is an adult woman who had mild COVID-19 (a few samples of this study predate the infection). Cell type and time point are not known. The CDR3 runs from the conserved cysteine through the conserved F or W. Fields, in order: V gene, J gene, CDR3 protein.

TRBV7-9	TRBJ1-6	CASSLGTGFRNSPLHF
TRBV4-1	TRBJ2-4	CASSQERGAGEIAKNIQYF
TRBV4-1	TRBJ2-7	CASSVSGTSDDEQYF
TRBV27	TRBJ2-1	CASTYGQGANEQFF
TRBV9	TRBJ2-1	CASSVGEGVWDEQFF
TRBV7-3	TRBJ1-1	CASSPTPDRRNTEAFF
TRBV29-1	TRBJ2-1	CSVREGGMQFF
TRBV5-1	TRBJ2-6	CASSSQTQGGGANVLTF
TRBV15	TRBJ1-5	CATSMGRGRNQPQHF
TRBV29-1	TRBJ2-1	CSVVGGWPYNEQFF
TRBV5-4	TRBJ1-6	CASSLYRRSNSPLHF
TRBV19	TRBJ2-7	CASGAGGRPYEQYF
TRBV7-2	TRBJ1-5	CASSLDSGSNQPQHF
TRBV6-5	TRBJ2-2	CASSPPYAGELFF
TRBV11-2	TRBJ2-3	CASSLYARGGRGTDTQYF
TRBV12-3/TRBV12-4	TRBJ1-1	CASRTRQLRAFF
TRBV15	TRBJ1-2	CATSRDITRQGYGYTF
TRBV7-8	TRBJ2-7	CASSLITSGGYEQYF
TRBV29-1	TRBJ1-2	CSVQGARGYTF
TRBV29-1	TRBJ2-7	CSVLGRDIGFYEQYF
TRBV19	TRBJ2-7	CASSTRTSGRIYEQYF
TRBV7-8	TRBJ1-1	CASTFLGGNTEAFF
TRBV20-1	TRBJ1-1	CSAKRVSEAFF
TRBV29-1	TRBJ2-5	CSVRPSGEAQYF
TRBV12-3/TRBV12-4	TRBJ2-3	CASSHSGGATLGNTDTQYF
TRBV5-1	TRBJ2-4	CASSLAGRSIQYF
TRBV6-5	TRBJ2-6	CASRRVPGANVLTF
TRBV19	TRBJ2-6	CASRKDHSGANVLTF
TRBV3-1	TRBJ1-1	CASIHQGGTEAFF
TRBV12-3/TRBV12-4	TRBJ2-3	CASSLGNPDTQYF
TRBV12-3/TRBV12-4	TRBJ1-5	CASRNDRSNQPQHF
TRBV2	TRBJ2-5	CASSGHSGRARQTQYF